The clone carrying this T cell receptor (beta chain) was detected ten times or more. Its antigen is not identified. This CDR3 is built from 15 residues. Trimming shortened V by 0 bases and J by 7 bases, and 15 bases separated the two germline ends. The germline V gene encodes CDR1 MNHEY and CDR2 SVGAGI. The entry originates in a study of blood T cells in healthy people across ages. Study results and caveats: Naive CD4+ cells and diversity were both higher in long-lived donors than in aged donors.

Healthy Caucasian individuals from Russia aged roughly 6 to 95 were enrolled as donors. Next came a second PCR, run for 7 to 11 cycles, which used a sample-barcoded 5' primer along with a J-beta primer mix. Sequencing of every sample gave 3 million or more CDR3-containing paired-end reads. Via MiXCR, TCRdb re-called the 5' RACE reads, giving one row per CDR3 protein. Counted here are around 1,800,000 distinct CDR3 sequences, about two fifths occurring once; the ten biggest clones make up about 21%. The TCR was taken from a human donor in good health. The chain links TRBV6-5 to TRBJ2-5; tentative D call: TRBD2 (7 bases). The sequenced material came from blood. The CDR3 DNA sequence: TGTGCCAGCAGTTACTCTCCGGGGGGCCTAGGGACCCAGTACTTC. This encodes CASSYSPGGLGTQYF.